This T cell receptor beta chain was sequenced for a study of cytomegalovirus exposure and HLA in healthy donors. Findings of the study overall: Exclusion applied to some V segments, including TRBV6-2 and TRBV6-3, as they were indistinguishable.

The CDR3 spans 17 residues. Germline V gene sequence: CDR1 LNHNV, CDR2 YYDKDF (reference sequence). Trimming at V came to 2 bases and at J to 7 bases, leaving 16 bases not matched to a gene. With respect to this clone: The antigen is undetermined.

The PCR was carried out with 60 Vbeta primers and 13 Jbeta primers. Sequencing used immunoSEQ multiplex PCR; TCRdb keeps in-frame clones, though not all of them. In all, the sample yields 68,000 or so clones. This chain uses TRBV15 with TRBJ1-2; 7 nucleotides line up with TRBD1. The receptor's source is a female donor in good health and CMV-seropositive. Sequencing used PBMCs. CDR3 region: CATSRRQGFHRGAGYTF. In DNA form, the CDR3 reads TGTGCCACCAGCAGAAGACAGGGATTTCATCGAGGGGCTGGCTACACCTTC.